The entry below gives a single T cell receptor beta chain sequence along with its context. This sample was taken from a study of control samples from healthy donors and cancer patients. TCRdb's table, derived via immunoSEQ multiplex PCR, lists solely in-frame clones and lacks some. The sample has roughly 120,000 clones, about 89% seen once. CDR3 length equals 18 residues. The V end lost 0 bases, the J end lost 1 base, and 18 bases lay between the germline ends. CDR1 is MNHNS and CDR2 is SASEGT in the germline V gene. This clonotype was sampled from a man aged 45-65 years in good health. V is TRBV6-1 and J is TRBJ1-2; D remains unclear. The specimen sequenced was blood. CDR3 sequence (DNA): TGTGCCAGCAGTGAAGCTATTGTCGCCTTGGGTCATAACTATGGCTACACCTTC. Translated: CASSEAIVALGHNYGYTF.